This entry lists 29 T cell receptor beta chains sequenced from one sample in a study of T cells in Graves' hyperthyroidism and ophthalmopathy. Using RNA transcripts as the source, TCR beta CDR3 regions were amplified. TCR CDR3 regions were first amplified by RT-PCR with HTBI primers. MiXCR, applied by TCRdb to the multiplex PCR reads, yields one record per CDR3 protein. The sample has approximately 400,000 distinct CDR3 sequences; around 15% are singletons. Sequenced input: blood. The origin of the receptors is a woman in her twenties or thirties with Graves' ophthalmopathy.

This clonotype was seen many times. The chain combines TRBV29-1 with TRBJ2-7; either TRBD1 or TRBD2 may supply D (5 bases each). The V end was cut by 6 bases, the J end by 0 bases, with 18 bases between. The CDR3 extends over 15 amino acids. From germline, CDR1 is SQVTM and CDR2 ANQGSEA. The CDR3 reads CSVWGTLDSSYEQYF. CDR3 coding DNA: TGCAGCGTGTGGGGAACACTAGACAGCTCCTACGAGCAGTACTTC.

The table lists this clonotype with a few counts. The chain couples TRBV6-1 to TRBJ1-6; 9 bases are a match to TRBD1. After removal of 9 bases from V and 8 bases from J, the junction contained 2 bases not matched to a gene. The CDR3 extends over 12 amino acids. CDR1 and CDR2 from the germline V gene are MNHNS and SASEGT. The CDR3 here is CASTGGYSPLHF. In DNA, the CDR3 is TGTGCCAGTACAGGGGGCTATTCACCCCTCCACTTT.

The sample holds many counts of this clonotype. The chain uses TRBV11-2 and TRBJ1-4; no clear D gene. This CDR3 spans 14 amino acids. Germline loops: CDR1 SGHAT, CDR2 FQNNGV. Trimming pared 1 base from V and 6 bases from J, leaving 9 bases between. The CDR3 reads CASSLASGDEKLFF. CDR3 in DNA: TGTGCCAGCAGCTTAGCCAGTGGGGATGAAAAACTGTTTTTT.

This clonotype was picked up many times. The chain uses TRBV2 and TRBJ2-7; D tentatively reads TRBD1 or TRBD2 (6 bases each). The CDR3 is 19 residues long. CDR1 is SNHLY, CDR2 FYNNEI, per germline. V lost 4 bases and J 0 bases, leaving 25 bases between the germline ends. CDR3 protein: CASSGGTGRSIFPSYEQYF. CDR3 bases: TGTGCCAGCAGTGGGGGAACAGGGAGGTCGATCTTTCCCTCCTACGAGCAGTACTTC.

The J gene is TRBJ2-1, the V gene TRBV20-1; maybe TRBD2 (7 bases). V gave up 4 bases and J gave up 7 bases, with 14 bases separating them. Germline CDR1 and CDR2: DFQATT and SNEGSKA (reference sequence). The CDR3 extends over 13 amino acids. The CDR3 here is CSANRAGANEQFF. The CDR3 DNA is TGCAGTGCTAATCGGGCGGGGGCTAATGAGCAGTTCTTC.

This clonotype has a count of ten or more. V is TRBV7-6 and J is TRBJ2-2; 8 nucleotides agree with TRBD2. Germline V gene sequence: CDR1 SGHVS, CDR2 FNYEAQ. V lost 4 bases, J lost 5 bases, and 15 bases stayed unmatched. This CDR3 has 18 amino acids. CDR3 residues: CASSWGGKAGARTGELFF. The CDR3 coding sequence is TGTGCCAGCAGCTGGGGCGGTAAAGCGGGGGCGCGGACCGGGGAGCTGTTTTTT.

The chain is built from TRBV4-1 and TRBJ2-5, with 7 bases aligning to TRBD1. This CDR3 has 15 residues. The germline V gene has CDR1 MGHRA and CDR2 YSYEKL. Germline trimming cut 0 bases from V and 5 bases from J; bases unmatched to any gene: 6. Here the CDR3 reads CASSQERKTGETQYF. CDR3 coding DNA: TGCGCCAGCAGCCAAGAACGTAAGACAGGGGAGACCCAGTACTTC.

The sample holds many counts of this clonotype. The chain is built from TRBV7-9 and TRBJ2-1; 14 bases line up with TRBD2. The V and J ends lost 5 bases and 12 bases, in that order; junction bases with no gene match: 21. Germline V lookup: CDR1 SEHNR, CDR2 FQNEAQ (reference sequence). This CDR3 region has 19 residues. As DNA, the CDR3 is TGTGCCAGCAGCACAGGGGGAGGACAGTCTTGGACTAGCGGGGGGTGGCAGTTCTTC. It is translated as CASSTGGGQSWTSGGWQFF.

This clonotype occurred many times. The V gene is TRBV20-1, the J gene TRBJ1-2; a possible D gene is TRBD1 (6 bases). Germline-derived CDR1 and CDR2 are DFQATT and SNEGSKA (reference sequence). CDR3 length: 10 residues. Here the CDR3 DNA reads TGCAGCGAAGGGGGGGATGGCTACACCTTC. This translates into CSEGGDGYTF.

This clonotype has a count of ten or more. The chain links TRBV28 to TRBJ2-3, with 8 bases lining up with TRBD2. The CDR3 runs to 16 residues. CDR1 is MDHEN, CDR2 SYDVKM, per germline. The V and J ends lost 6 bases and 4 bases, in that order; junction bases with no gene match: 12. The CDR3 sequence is CASRTSWAGGSDTQYF. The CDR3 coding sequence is TGTGCCAGCAGAACCTCTTGGGCGGGGGGATCAGATACGCAGTATTTT. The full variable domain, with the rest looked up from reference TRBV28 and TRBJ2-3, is DVKVTQSSRYLVKRTGEKVFLECVQDMDHENMFWYRQDPGLGLRLIYFSYDVKMKEKGDIPEGYSVSREKKERFSLILESASTNQTSMYLCASRTSWAGGSDTQYFGPGTRLTVL.

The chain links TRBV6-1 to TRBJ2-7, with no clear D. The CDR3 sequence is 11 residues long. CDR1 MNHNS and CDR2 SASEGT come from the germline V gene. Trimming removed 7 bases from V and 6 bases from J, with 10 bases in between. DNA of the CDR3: TGTGCCAGCATACAAGGGCGCGAGCAGTACTTC. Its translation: CASIQGREQYF.

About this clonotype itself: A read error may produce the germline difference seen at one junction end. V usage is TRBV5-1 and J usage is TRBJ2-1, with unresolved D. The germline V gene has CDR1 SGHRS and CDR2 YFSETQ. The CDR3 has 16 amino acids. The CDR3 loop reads CASSDNEVSSYNEQFF. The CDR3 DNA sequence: TGTGCCAGCAGCGACAATGAAGTGAGCTCCTACAATGAGCAGTTCTTC.

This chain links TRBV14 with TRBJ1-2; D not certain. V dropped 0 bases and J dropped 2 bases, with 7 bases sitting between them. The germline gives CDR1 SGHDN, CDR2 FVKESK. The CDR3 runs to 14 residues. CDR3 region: CASSQDYGNYGYTF. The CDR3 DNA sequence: TGTGCCAGCAGCCAAGATTACGGAAACTATGGCTACACCTTC.

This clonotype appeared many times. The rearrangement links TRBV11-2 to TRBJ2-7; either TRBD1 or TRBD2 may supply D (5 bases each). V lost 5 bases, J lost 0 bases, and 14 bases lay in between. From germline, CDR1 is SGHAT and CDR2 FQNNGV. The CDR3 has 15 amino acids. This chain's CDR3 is CASSVRDGISYEQYF. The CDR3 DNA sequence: TGTGCCAGCAGCGTCCGGGACGGCATCTCCTACGAGCAGTACTTC.

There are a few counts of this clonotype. The CDR3: CAWTLDRGGTIYF. CDR3 bases: TGTGCCTGGACCCTGGACAGGGGCGGCACCATATATTTT. The chain has TRBV30 and TRBJ1-3; 9 bases map to TRBD1. The V gene's germline CDR1 is GTSNPN and CDR2 SVGIG (reference sequence). With 4 bases clipped from V and 9 bases from J, the junction kept 7 bases outside the gene matches. This CDR3 has 13 amino acids.

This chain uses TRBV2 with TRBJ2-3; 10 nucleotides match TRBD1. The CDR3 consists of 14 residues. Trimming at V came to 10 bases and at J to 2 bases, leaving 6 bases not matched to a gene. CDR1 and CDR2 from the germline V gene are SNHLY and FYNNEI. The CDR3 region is CATRTGGYTDTQYF. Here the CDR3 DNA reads TGTGCCACCCGGACAGGGGGTTACACAGATACGCAGTATTTT. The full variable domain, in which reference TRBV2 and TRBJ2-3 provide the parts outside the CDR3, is EPEVTQTPSHQVTQMGQEVILRCVPISNHLYFYWYRQILGQKVEFLVSFYNNEISEKSEIFDDQFSVERPDGSNFTLKIRSTKLEDSAMYFCATRTGGYTDTQYFGPGTRLTVL.

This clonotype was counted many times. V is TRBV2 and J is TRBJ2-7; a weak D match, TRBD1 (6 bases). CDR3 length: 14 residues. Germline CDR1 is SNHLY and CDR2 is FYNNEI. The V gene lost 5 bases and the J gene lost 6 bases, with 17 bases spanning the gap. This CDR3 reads CASSWNGFRGEQYF. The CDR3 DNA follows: TGTGCCAGCAGTTGGAACGGCTTCAGGGGCGAGCAGTACTTC.

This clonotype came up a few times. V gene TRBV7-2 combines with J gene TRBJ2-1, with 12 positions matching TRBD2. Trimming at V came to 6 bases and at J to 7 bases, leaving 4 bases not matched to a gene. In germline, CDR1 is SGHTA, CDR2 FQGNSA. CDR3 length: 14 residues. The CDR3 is CASSRLAGANEQFF. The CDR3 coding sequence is TGTGCCAGCAGTCGACTAGCGGGGGCTAATGAGCAGTTCTTC.

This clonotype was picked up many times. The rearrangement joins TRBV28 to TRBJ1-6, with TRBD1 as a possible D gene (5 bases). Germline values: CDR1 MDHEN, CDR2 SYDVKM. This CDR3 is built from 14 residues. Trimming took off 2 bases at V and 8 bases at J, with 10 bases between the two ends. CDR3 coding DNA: TGTGCCAGCAGTTTAATCGGGGGTCATTCACCCCTCCACTTT. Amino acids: CASSLIGGHSPLHF.

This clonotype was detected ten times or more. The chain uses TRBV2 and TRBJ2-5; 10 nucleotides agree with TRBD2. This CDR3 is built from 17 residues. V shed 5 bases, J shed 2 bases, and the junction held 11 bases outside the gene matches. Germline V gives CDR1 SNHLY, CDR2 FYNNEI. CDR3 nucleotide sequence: TGTGCCAGCAGTATCCATCAAGGACTAGCGGTACAAGAGACCCAGTACTTC. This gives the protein CASSIHQGLAVQETQYF.

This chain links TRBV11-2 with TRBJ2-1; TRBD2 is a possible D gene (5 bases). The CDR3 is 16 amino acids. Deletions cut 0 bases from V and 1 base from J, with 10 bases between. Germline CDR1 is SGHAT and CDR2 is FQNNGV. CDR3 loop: CASSLDWAGSYNEQFF. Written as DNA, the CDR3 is TGTGCCAGCAGCTTAGATTGGGCGGGTTCCTACAATGAGCAGTTCTTC.

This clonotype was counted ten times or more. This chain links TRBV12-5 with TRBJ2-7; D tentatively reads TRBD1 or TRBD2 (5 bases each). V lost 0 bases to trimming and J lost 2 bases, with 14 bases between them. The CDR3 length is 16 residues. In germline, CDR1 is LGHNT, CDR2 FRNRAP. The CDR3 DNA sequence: TGTGCTAGTGGTTTGGTAACGGGACCGATGACCTACGAGCAGTACTTC. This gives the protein CASGLVTGPMTYEQYF.

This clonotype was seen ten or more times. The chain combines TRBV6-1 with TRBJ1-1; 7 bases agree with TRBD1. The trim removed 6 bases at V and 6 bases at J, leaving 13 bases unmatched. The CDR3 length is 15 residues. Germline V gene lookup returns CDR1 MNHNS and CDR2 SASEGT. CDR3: CASRPPRGGYAEAFF. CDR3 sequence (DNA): TGTGCCAGCAGGCCACCCAGGGGGGGCTACGCTGAAGCTTTCTTT.

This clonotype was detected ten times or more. Here the CDR3 DNA reads TGTGCCAGCACCTTGGGCGGGGGGTTAAGCACAGATACGCAGTATTTT. Translation gives CASTLGGGLSTDTQYF. The V gene is TRBV28, the J gene TRBJ2-3; 8 bases agree with TRBD2. CDR1 is MDHEN and CDR2 is SYDVKM in the germline V gene. J was trimmed by 0 bases and V by 7 bases; bases with no gene match: 9. The CDR3 extends over 16 amino acids. Looking up the rest from reference TRBV28 and TRBJ2-3 gives the full variable domain: DVKVTQSSRYLVKRTGEKVFLECVQDMDHENMFWYRQDPGLGLRLIYFSYDVKMKEKGDIPEGYSVSREKKERFSLILESASTNQTSMYLCASTLGGGLSTDTQYFGPGTRLTVL.

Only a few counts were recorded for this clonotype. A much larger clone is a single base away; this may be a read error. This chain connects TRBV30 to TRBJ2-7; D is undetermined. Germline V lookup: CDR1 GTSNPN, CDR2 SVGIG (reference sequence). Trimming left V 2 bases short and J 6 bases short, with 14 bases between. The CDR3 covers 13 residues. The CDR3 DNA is TGTGCCTGGAGTCCCCAATTAGACTGCGAGCAGTACTTC. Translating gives CAWSPQLDCEQYF.

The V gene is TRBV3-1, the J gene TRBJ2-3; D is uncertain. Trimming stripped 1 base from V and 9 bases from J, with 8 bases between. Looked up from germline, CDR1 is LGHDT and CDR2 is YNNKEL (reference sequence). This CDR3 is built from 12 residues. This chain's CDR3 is CASSQGPGTQYF. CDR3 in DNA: TGTGCCAGCAGCCAAGGCCCTGGGACGCAGTATTTT.

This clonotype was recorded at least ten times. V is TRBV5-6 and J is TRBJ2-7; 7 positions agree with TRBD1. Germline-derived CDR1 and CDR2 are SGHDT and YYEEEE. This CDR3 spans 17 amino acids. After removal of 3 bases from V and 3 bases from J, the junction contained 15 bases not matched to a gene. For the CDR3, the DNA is TGTGCCAGCAGCTCAGCCCGCCCCGACAGGGTTAGCTACGAGCAGTACTTC. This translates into CASSSARPDRVSYEQYF.

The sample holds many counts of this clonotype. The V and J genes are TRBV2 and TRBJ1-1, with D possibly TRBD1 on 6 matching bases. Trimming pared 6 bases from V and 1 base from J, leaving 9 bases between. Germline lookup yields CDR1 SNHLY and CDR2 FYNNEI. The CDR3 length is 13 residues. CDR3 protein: CASRGDTNTEAFF. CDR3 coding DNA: TGTGCCAGCAGAGGGGACACGAACACTGAAGCTTTCTTT.

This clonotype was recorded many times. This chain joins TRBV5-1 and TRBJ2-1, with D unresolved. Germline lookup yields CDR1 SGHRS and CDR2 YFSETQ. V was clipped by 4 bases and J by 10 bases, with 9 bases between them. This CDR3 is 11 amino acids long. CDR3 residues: CASSPPGEQFF. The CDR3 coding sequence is TGCGCCAGCAGCCCCCCCGGGGAGCAGTTCTTC.